The 13 T cell receptor beta chains in this list originate from one sample, sequenced in a study of shared clonotypes between healthy human individuals. The assay was immunoSEQ multiplex PCR, and TCRdb's table has in-frame clones only and misses some. The table includes millions of clones, 85% to 95% detected once. The sequenced sample consisted of naive CD4+ T cells sorted from blood. Noted subset: CD45RA+ positively selected. The receptors come from a man aged 18 to 35 in good health.

V usage is TRBV4-1 and J usage is TRBJ2-7, with TRBD2 identical over 13 bases. Germline-derived CDR1 and CDR2 are MGHRA and YSYEKL. J was trimmed by 5 bases and V by 3 bases; bases with no gene match: 13. CDR3 length: 18 residues. The CDR3 reads CASSHTGLAGSGWNEQYF. In DNA, the CDR3 is TGCGCCAGCAGCCACACGGGACTAGCGGGATCGGGTTGGAACGAGCAGTACTTC.

In DNA form, the CDR3 reads TGCGCCAGCAGTCCGACAGGGCTGAACACCGGGGAGCTGTTTTTT. It specifies CASSPTGLNTGELFF. The chain links TRBV5-1 to TRBJ2-2, with 7 nucleotides matching TRBD1. V gave up 5 bases and J gave up 1 base; unmatched junction bases: 5. The CDR3 sequence is 15 residues long. The germline V gene encodes CDR1 SGHRS and CDR2 YFSETQ.

The rearrangement uses TRBV27 and TRBJ1-2; TRBD1 matches 10 bases. Per the germline V gene, CDR1 is MNHEY and CDR2 is SMNVEV (reference sequence). The CDR3 has 16 amino acids. V gave up 2 bases and J gave up 9 bases; unmatched junction bases: 12. CDR3 DNA: TGTGCCAGCAGTTTACGGTCCGGGACAGGGGCTATTAGCTACACCTTC. This sequence encodes CASSLRSGTGAISYTF.

The chain joins TRBV5-6 to TRBJ2-2; a possible D gene is TRBD1 (6 bases). V dropped 4 bases and J dropped 7 bases, with 11 bases sitting between them. Germline lookup yields CDR1 SGHDT and CDR2 YYEEEE. The CDR3 covers 13 residues. CDR3 in DNA: TGTGCCAGCAGCCTGAACAGGGTCGGGGAGCTGTTTTTT. This sequence encodes CASSLNRVGELFF.

There are many counts of this clone. Germline and junction disagree at one end, which may indicate a read error. The sample holds other DNA sequences that translate to the same CDR3. The chain combines TRBV18 with TRBJ1-2; D ambiguous. This CDR3 has 13 residues. Germline-derived CDR1 and CDR2 are KGHSH and LQKENI. DNA of the CDR3: TGTGCCAGCTCTCCACAATCCAACTATGGCTACACCTTC. It codes for CASSPQSNYGYTF.

Points on this clone: Other DNA sequences of this sample code for an identical CDR3. The chain employs TRBV6-5 and TRBJ1-2; D not resolved. This CDR3 contains 14 residues. The germline V and J ends were trimmed by 0 bases and 2 bases, with 7 bases remaining between them. Germline CDR1 is MNHEY and CDR2 is SVGAGI. CDR3 DNA: TGTGCCAGCAGTTACTCGCGGCAGAACTATGGCTACACCTTC. Amino acid sequence: CASSYSRQNYGYTF.

J is TRBJ2-7 and V is TRBV30, with D perhaps TRBD1 or TRBD2 (5 bases each). Germline V lookup: CDR1 GTSNPN, CDR2 SVGIG (reference sequence). The CDR3 contains 16 residues. The germline V and J ends were trimmed by 1 base and 2 bases, with 18 bases remaining between them. The CDR3 loop reads CAWSALTGTVTYEQYF. The CDR3 bases are TGTGCCTGGAGTGCGCTCACCGGGACGGTGACCTACGAGCAGTACTTC.

CDR3 in DNA: TGTGCCAGCAGCCCCGCAGCGGGAGTAGGCACCGGGGAGCTGTTTTTT. Its translation: CASSPAAGVGTGELFF. The chain uses TRBV5-6 and TRBJ2-2, with 8 bases fitting TRBD2. The CDR3 contains 16 residues. The V segment lost 4 bases and the J segment 4 bases; nucleotides outside the gene matches: 9. The germline V gene encodes CDR1 SGHDT and CDR2 YYEEEE.

The chain has TRBV30 and TRBJ1-2, with D hard to call. Trimming shortened V by 3 bases and J by 5 bases, and 13 bases separated the two germline ends. Germline V gene sequence: CDR1 GTSNPN, CDR2 SVGIG (reference sequence). The CDR3 loop spans 13 amino acids. The CDR3 coding sequence is TGTGCCTGGAGGCCAGGAGCCCTTTATGGCTACACCTTC. Its protein is CAWRPGALYGYTF.

The CDR3 loop reads CASSFDRDWQFF. In DNA, the CDR3 is TGTGCCAGCAGTTTCGACCGGGACTGGCAGTTCTTC. The chain has TRBV6-5 and TRBJ2-1; weak D call: TRBD2 (6 bases). The CDR3 covers 12 residues. The germline V and J ends were trimmed by 4 bases and 12 bases, with 13 bases remaining between them. Per the germline V gene, CDR1 is MNHEY and CDR2 is SVGAGI.

The CDR3, as DNA: TGCGCCAGCAGTCCCAGACTGGGCACAGATACGCAGTATTTT. Its translation: CASSPRLGTDTQYF. The chain uses TRBV5-1 and TRBJ2-3; D ambiguous. Trimming removed 5 bases from V and 1 base from J, with 11 bases in between. CDR1 and CDR2 (germline): SGHRS, YFSETQ. CDR3 size: 14 residues. The full variable domain, its missing parts supplied by reference TRBV5-1 and TRBJ2-3, is KAGVTQTPRYLIKTRGQQVTLSCSPISGHRSVSWYQQTPGQGLQFLFEYFSETQRNKGNFPGRFSGRQFSNSRSEMNVSTLELGDSALYLCASSPRLGTDTQYFGPGTRLTVL.

The gene calls are TRBV7-2 and TRBJ2-3; D uncertain. Germline V gives CDR1 SGHTA, CDR2 FQGNSA. V gave up 3 bases and J gave up 4 bases, with 8 bases separating them. The CDR3 length is 13 residues. CDR3 sequence: CASSLGMADTQYF. CDR3 coding DNA: TGTGCCAGCAGCTTGGGTATGGCAGATACGCAGTATTTT.

V and J are TRBV30 and TRBJ1-4; D is ambiguous. In germline, CDR1 is GTSNPN, CDR2 SVGIG (reference sequence). The V and J ends lost 0 bases and 8 bases respectively, with 10 bases between them. The CDR3 contains 13 residues. The CDR3 loop reads CAWSVRREEKLFF. The CDR3 region has the DNA TGTGCCTGGAGTGTACGTCGGGAGGAAAAACTGTTTTTT.